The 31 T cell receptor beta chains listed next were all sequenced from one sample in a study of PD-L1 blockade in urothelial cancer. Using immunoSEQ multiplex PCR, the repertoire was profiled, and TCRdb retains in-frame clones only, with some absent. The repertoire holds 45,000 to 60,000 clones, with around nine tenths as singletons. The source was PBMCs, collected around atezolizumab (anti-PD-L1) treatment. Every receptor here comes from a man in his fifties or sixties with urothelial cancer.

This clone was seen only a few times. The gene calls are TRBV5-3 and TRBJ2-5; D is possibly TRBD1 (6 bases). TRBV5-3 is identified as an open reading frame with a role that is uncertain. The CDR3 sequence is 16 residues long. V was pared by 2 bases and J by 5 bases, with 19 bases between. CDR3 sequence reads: CARSLGGPSGRETQYF. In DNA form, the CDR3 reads TGTGCCAGAAGCTTAGGGGGACCGTCGGGTAGGGAGACCCAGTACTTC.

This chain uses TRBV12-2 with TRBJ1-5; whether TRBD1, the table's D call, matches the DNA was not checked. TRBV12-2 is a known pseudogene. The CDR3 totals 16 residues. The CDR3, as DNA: TGTGCAAGTCGCTTAGCAAGGGACAGGGGGGGACAGCCCCAGCATTTT. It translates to CASRLARDRGGQPQHF.

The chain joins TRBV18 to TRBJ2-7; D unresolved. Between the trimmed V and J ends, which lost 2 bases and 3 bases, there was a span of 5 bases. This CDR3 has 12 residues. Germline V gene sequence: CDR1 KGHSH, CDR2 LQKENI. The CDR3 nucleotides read TGTGCCAGCTCACCAAGGAGCTACGAGCAGTACTTC. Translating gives CASSPRSYEQYF.

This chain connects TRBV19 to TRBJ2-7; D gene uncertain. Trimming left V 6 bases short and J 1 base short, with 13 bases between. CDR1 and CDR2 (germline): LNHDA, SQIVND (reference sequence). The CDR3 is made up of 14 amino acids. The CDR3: CASRTAVASYEQYF. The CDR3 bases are TGTGCCAGTAGAACGGCGGTAGCATCCTACGAGCAGTACTTC.

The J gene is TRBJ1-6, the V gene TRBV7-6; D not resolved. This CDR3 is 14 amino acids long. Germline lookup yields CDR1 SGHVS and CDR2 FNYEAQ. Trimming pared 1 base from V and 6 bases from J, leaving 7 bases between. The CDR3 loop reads CASSLDSSNSPLHF. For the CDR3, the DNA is TGTGCCAGCAGCTTAGACAGTAGTAATTCACCCCTCCACTTT.

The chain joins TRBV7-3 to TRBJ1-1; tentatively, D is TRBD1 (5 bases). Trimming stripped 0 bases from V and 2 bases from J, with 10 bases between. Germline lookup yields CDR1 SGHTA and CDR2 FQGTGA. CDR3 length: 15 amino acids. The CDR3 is CASSLTGGTNTEAFF. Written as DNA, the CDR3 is TGTGCCAGCAGCTTAACTGGGGGGACCAACACTGAAGCTTTCTTT.

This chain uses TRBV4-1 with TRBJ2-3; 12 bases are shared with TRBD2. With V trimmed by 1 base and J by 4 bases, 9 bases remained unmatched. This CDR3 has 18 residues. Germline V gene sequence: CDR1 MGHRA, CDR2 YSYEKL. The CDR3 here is CASSQALSASGGADTQYF. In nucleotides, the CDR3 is TGCGCCAGCAGCCAAGCCCTCTCGGCTAGCGGGGGGGCAGATACGCAGTATTTT.

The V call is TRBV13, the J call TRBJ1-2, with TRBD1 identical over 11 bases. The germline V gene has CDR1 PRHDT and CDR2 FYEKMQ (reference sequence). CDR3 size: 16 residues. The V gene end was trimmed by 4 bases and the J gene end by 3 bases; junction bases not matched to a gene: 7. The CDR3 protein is CASSSGQGGADYGYTF. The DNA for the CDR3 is TGTGCCAGCAGCTCGGGACAGGGGGGCGCGGACTATGGCTACACCTTC.

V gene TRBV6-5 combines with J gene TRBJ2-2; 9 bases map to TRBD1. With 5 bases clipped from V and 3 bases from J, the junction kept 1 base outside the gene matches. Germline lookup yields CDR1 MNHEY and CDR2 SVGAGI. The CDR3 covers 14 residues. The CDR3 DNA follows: TGTGCCAGCAGTAGACAGGGGGACACCGGGGAGCTGTTTTTT. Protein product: CASSRQGDTGELFF.

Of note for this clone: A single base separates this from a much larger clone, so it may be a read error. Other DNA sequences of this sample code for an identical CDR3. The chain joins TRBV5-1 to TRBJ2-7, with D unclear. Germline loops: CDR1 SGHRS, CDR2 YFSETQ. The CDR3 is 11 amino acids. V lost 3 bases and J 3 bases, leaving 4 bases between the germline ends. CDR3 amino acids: CASSSNYEQYF. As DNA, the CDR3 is TGCGCCAGCAGCTCAAACTACGAGCAGTACTTC.

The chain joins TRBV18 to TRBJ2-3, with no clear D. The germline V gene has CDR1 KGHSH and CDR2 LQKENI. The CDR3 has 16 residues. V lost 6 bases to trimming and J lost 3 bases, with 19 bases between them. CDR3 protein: CASSFQGGGGTDTQYF. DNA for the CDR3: TGTGCCAGCTCGTTTCAAGGTGGCGGTGGGACAGATACGCAGTATTTT.

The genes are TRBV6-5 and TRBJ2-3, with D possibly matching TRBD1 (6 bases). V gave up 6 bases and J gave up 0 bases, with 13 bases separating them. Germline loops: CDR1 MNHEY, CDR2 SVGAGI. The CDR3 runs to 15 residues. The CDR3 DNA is TGTGCCAGCAGCCCCCGGGGACAAAGCACAGATACGCAGTATTTT. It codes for CASSPRGQSTDTQYF.

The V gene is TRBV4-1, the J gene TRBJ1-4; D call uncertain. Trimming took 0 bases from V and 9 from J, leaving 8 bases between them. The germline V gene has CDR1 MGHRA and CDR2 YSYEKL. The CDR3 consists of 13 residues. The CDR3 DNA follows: TGCGCCAGCAGCCAAGAACCAGGTCAAAAACTGTTTTTT. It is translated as CASSQEPGQKLFF.

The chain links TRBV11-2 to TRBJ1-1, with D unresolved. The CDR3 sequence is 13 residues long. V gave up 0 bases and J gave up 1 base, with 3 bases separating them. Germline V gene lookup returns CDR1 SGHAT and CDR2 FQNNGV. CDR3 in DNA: TGTGCCAGCAGCTTAGACCGGAACACTGAAGCTTTCTTT. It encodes CASSLDRNTEAFF.

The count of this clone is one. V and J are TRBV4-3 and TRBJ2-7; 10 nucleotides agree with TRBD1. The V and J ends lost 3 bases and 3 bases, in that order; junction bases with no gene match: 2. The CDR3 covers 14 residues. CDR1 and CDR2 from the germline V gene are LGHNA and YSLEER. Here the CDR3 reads CASSQTGGRYEQYF. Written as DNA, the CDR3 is TGCGCCAGCAGCCAGACAGGGGGCCGCTACGAGCAGTACTTC.

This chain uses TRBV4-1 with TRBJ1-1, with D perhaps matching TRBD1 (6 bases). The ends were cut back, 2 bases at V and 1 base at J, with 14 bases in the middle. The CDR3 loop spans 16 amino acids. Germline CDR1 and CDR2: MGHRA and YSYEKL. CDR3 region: CASSQPLKTGNTEAFF. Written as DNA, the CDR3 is TGCGCCAGCAGCCAACCCTTGAAGACAGGGAACACTGAAGCTTTCTTT.

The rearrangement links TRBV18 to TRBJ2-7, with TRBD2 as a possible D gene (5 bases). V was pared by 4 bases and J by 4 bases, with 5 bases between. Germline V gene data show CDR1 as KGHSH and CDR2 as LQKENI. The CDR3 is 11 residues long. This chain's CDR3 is CASSREYEQYF. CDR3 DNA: TGTGCCAGCTCACGGGAGTACGAGCAGTACTTC.

The CDR3 loop reads CASSLNVQANYEQYF. CDR3 DNA sequence: TGTGCCAGCAGTTTAAACGTCCAGGCAAACTACGAGCAGTACTTC. The chain joins TRBV28 to TRBJ2-7; D is ambiguous. The CDR3 is made up of 15 amino acids. V was shortened by 2 bases and J by 3 bases, with 14 bases between the two germline ends. Germline V gene data show CDR1 as MDHEN and CDR2 as SYDVKM.

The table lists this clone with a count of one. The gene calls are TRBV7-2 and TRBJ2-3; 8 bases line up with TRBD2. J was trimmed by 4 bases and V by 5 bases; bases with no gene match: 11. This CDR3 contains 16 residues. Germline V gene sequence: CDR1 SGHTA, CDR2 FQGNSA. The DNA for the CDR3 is TGTGCCAGCAGCCCTCGGACTAGCAGGTGGGCAGATACGCAGTATTTT. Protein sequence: CASSPRTSRWADTQYF.

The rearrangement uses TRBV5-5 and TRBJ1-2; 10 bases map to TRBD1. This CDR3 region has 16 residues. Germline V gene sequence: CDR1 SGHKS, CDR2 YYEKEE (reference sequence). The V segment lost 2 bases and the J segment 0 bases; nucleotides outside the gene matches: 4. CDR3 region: CASSLGGQGANYGYTF. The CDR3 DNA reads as TGTGCCAGCAGCTTAGGCGGACAGGGGGCTAACTATGGCTACACCTTC. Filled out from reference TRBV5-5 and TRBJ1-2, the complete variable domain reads DAGVTQSPTHLIKTRGQQVTLRCSPISGHKSVSWYQQVLGQGPQFIFQYYEKEERGRGNFPDRFSARQFPNYSSELNVNALLLGDSALYLCASSLGGQGANYGYTFGSGTRLTVV.

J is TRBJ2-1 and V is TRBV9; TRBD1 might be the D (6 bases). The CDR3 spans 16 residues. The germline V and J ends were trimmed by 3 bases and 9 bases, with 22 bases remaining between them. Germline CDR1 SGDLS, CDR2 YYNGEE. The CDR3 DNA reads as TGTGCCAGCAGCGCTCCGGGACACTCCTCGGCAGGTGAGCAGTTCTTC. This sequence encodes CASSAPGHSSAGEQFF.

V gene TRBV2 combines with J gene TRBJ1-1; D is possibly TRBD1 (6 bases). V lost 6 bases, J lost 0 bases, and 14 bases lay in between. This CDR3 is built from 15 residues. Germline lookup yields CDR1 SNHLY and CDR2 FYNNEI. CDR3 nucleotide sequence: TGTGCCAGCAGGACCGGACGGGACATGAACACTGAAGCTTTCTTT. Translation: CASRTGRDMNTEAFF.

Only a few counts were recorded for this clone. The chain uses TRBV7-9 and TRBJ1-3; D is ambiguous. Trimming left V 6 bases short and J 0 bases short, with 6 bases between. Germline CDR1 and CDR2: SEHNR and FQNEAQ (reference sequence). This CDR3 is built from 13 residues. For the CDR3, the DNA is TGTGCCAGCAGTCCAGACTCTGGAAACACCATATATTTT. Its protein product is CASSPDSGNTIYF. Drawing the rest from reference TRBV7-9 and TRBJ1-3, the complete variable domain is DTGVSQNPRHKITKRGQNVTFRCDPISEHNRLYWYRQTLGQGPEFLTYFQNEAQLEKSRLLSDRFSAERPKGSFSTLEIQRTEQGDSAMYLCASSPDSGNTIYFGEGSWLTVV.

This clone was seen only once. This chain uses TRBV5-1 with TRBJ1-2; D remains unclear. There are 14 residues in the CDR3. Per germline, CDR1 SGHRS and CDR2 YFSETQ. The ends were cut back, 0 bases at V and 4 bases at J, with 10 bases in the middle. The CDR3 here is CASSLELAGYGYTF. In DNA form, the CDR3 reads TGCGCCAGCAGCTTGGAGCTGGCGGGCTATGGCTACACCTTC. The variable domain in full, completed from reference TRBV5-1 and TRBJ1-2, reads KAGVTQTPRYLIKTRGQQVTLSCSPISGHRSVSWYQQTPGQGLQFLFEYFSETQRNKGNFPGRFSGRQFSNSRSEMNVSTLELGDSALYLCASSLELAGYGYTFGSGTRLTVV.

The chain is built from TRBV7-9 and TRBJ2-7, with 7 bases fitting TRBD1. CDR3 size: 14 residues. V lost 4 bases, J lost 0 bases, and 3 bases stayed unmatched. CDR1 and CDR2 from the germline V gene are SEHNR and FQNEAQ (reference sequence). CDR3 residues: CASSSQGPSYEQYF. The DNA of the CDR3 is TGTGCCAGCAGCTCACAGGGGCCCTCCTACGAGCAGTACTTC.

The CDR3 coding sequence is TGTGCCAGCACCTCACGGGGGGCAGGGAATGAGCAGTTCTTC. Translated, it gives CASTSRGAGNEQFF. The chain couples TRBV7-2 to TRBJ2-1; TRBD2 might be the D (7 bases). This CDR3 contains 14 residues. Germline CDR1 is SGHTA and CDR2 is FQGNSA. The V end lost 7 bases, the J end lost 7 bases, and 17 bases lay between the germline ends.

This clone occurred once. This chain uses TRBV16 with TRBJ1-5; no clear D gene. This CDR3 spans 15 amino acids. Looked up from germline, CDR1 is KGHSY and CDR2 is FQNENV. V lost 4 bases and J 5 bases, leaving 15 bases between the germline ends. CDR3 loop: CASSLKILDYQPQHF. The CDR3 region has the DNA TGTGCCAGCAGCCTTAAAATCCTCGACTATCAGCCCCAGCATTTT.

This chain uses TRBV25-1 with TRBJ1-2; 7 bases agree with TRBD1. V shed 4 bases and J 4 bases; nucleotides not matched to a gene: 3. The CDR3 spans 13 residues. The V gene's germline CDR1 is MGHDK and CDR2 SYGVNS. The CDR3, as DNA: TGTGCCAGCAGTGTGACAGGGACCTATGGCTACACCTTC. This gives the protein CASSVTGTYGYTF.

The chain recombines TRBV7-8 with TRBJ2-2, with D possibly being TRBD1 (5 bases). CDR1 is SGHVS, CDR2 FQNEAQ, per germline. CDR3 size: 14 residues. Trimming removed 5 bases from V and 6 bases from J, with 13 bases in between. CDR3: CASSRGLGSGELFF. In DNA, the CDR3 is TGTGCCAGCAGCAGGGGCCTAGGGTCCGGGGAGCTGTTTTTT.

The CDR3: CASSLDRPNTEAFF. Written as DNA, the CDR3 is TGTGCCAGCAGCTTAGACAGGCCGAACACTGAAGCTTTCTTT. The chain has TRBV7-2 and TRBJ1-1; tentative D call: TRBD1 (5 bases). The CDR3 contains 14 residues. Trimming left V 1 base short and J 1 base short, with 7 bases between. Germline lookup yields CDR1 SGHTA and CDR2 FQGNSA.

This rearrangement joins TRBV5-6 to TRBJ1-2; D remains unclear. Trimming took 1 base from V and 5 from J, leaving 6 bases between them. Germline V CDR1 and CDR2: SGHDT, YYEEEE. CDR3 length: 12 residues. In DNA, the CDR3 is TGTGCCAGCAGCTTGAAAACTTATGGCTACACCTTC. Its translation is CASSLKTYGYTF.